This T cell receptor beta chain was obtained from a study of resident and recirculating memory T cells in vitiligo. Germline loops: CDR1 SNHLY, CDR2 FYNNEI. Trimming at V came to 9 bases and at J to 9 bases, leaving 15 bases not matched to a gene. The CDR3 is 15 residues long. The method was immunoSEQ multiplex PCR; TCRdb's version includes in-frame clones alone and lacks a portion of them. The table lists around 78,000 clones, about 90% of them singletons. No change in lesions over the prior 6 months defined stable disease. This sequence joins TRBV2 and TRBJ2-1, with 9 bases matching TRBD1. Sequencing was performed on blood. The receptor was derived from a male donor with vitiligo. CDR3 nucleotide sequence: TGTGCCAGGGGAACAGGGGGCGGACAACAGGGTGAGCAGTTCTTC. The encoded protein is CARGTGGGQQGEQFF.